The 11 T cell receptor beta chains below all came from one sample that was sequenced in a study of cytomegalovirus exposure and HLA in healthy donors. The PCR made use of 60 Vbeta and 13 Jbeta primers. Assay: immunoSEQ multiplex PCR; the TCRdb copy retains only in-frame clones and omits some. Here the sample spans around 230,000 clones, 78% being singletons. The sample comprised PBMCs. Every receptor here comes from a boy between 5 and 17 years old in good health and CMV-seronegative.

This clone was recorded only once. This chain connects TRBV2 to TRBJ1-6; 9 nucleotides line up with TRBD1. Trimming at V came to 7 bases and at J to 0 bases, leaving 4 bases not matched to a gene. The CDR3 extends over 16 amino acids. Germline assignment: CDR1 SNHLY and CDR2 FYNNEI. The CDR3: CASNGQGSSYNSPLHF. CDR3 sequence (DNA): TGTGCCAGCAACGGACAGGGGAGCTCCTATAATTCACCCCTCCACTTT. Full variable domain (missing parts from reference TRBV2 and TRBJ1-6): EPEVTQTPSHQVTQMGQEVILRCVPISNHLYFYWYRQILGQKVEFLVSFYNNEISEKSEIFDDQFSVERPDGSNFTLKIRSTKLEDSAMYFCASNGQGSSYNSPLHFGNGTRLTVT.

Here the CDR3 DNA reads TGTGCCACCAGCGGCTACGACAGGGATCGAAATGAGCAGTTCTTC. Its translation is CATSGYDRDRNEQFF. The J gene is TRBJ2-1, the V gene TRBV15, with 7 bases aligning to TRBD1. CDR3 size: 15 residues. Trimming removed 5 bases from V and 7 bases from J; junction bases left unmatched: 11. CDR1 is LNHNV and CDR2 is YYDKDF in the germline V gene (reference sequence).

The gene calls are TRBV6-6 and TRBJ1-2; 10 bases align to TRBD1. There are 13 residues in the CDR3. CDR1 is MNHNY and CDR2 is SVGAGI in the germline V gene (reference sequence). J gave up 6 bases and V 6 bases, and 4 bases lay outside the gene matches. The CDR3 sequence is CASSRDRGNGYTF. The DNA of the CDR3 is TGTGCCAGCAGCCGGGACAGGGGAAATGGCTACACCTTC.

This clone was seen just once. This chain's CDR3 is CSGGTGREKLFF. CDR3 coding DNA: TGCAGCGGCGGGACAGGGCGTGAAAAACTGTTTTTT. V usage is TRBV29-1 and J usage is TRBJ1-4; TRBD1 agrees at 9 bases. Germline V gene data show CDR1 as SQVTM and CDR2 as ANQGSEA. V was pared by 7 bases and J by 7 bases, with 4 bases of the junction left unmatched. CDR3 length equals 12 residues.

The chain joins TRBV11-3 to TRBJ2-1; 12 bases line up with TRBD2. V lost 2 bases and J lost 4; bases outside the gene matches: 6. This CDR3 is 17 amino acids long. Germline V gene data show CDR1 as SGHNT and CDR2 as YENEEA. The CDR3 protein is CASSLLAGGDFYNEQFF. CDR3 bases: TGTGCCAGCAGCTTACTAGCGGGGGGGGACTTTTACAATGAGCAGTTCTTC.

The CDR3 loop is CAWSITGQGNSPLHF. As DNA, the CDR3 is TGTGCCTGGAGTATAACGGGACAGGGGAACTCACCCCTCCACTTT. V usage is TRBV30 and J usage is TRBJ1-6, with 10 positions matching TRBD1. The germline V gene encodes CDR1 GTSNPN and CDR2 SVGIG (reference sequence). With 2 bases clipped from V and 10 bases from J, the junction kept 8 bases outside the gene matches. The CDR3 extends over 15 amino acids.

This rearrangement joins TRBV27 to TRBJ1-5; a possible D gene is TRBD1 (6 bases). Germline CDR1 MNHEY, CDR2 SMNVEV (reference sequence). The CDR3 runs 16 residues. Trimming shortened V by 0 bases and J by 0 bases, and 9 bases separated the two germline ends. The CDR3 loop is CASSLSGAYSNQPQHF. The DNA for the CDR3 is TGTGCCAGCAGTTTATCGGGGGCCTATAGCAATCAGCCCCAGCATTTT.

In its sample, this clone was seen a few times. The V call is TRBV18, the J call TRBJ2-7; 7 bases fit TRBD1. CDR1 is KGHSH, CDR2 LQKENI, per germline. The CDR3 spans 16 residues. J was trimmed by 4 bases and V by 3 bases; bases with no gene match: 12. CDR3 sequence (DNA): TGTGCCAGCTCACCGCTCAGACAGGGCTATGAGTACGAGCAGTACTTC. Its translation: CASSPLRQGYEYEQYF.

The rearrangement uses TRBV5-4 and TRBJ2-3, with 14 bases lining up with TRBD2. There are 16 residues in the CDR3. CDR1 and CDR2 from the germline V gene are SGHNT and YYREEE (reference sequence). Germline trimming cut 4 bases from V and 3 bases from J; bases unmatched to any gene: 4. CDR3 sequence: CASSTGTSGGTDTQYF. CDR3 nucleotides: TGTGCCAGCAGCACTGGGACTAGCGGGGGTACAGATACGCAGTATTTT.

The chain carries TRBV11-2 and TRBJ1-6; D uncertain. Germline loops: CDR1 SGHAT, CDR2 FQNNGV. The ends were cut back, 5 bases at V and 0 bases at J, with 11 bases in the middle. There are 16 residues in the CDR3. The DNA of the CDR3 is TGTGCCAGCAGCCTTACCACTAGCTCCTATAATTCACCCCTCCACTTT. Encoded protein: CASSLTTSSYNSPLHF.

The chain links TRBV10-2 to TRBJ2-7; the match to TRBD2 covers 11 bases. J gave up 3 bases and V 4 bases, and 14 bases lay outside the gene matches. The CDR3 sequence is 18 residues long. Germline CDR1 is WSHSY and CDR2 is SAAADI. CDR3 protein: CASSVAGGSGSYIYEQYF. The CDR3, as DNA: TGCGCCAGCAGTGTAGCGGGAGGGAGTGGCTCCTATATCTACGAGCAGTACTTC.